The sequence of this T cell receptor (beta chain) was determined in a study of Ad26.COV2.S vaccination and SARS-CoV-2 variants. The overall study: Administration of Ad26.COV2.S was intramuscular, either once or twice 56 days apart.

Germline CDR1 reads LGHDT; CDR2 reads YNNKEL (reference sequence). V lost 2 bases and J lost 4, with 18 bases in between. The CDR3 spans 17 residues. Indicated treatment: around 19 received Ad26.COV2.S at low or high dose, single or two shots; about 5 received placebo; per-sample allocation not given. Each sample was drawn 63 days after the first injection (of vaccine or placebo). The vaccine antigen was prefusion-stabilized Wuhan SARS-CoV-2 spike. This table comes from immunoSEQ multiplex PCR, and its TCRdb copy is limited to in-frame clones, with some not included. The sample consists of approximately 400,000 clones, roughly 85% of them appearing once.

This sequence was found in a person aged 18-65 years who received the Ad26.COV2.S COVID-19 vaccine or a placebo. The rearrangement uses TRBV3-1 (or the pseudogene TRBV3-2) and TRBJ1-3, with D maybe TRBD1 (5 bases). The specimen comprised peripheral blood, sampled in a trial of Ad26.COV2.S vaccine versus placebo. For the CDR3, the DNA is TGTGCCAGCAGCCAATTTGTCCGGTTGGGGGACGGAAACACCATATATTTT. Its translation: CASSQFVRLGDGNTIYF.